This T cell receptor beta chain was identified during a study of radiotherapy plus CTLA-4 blockade in lung cancer. Study background: Among all patients, approximately 18% showed objective responses, while about 34% had disease control.

Study results and caveats: In blood, TCR clones derived from the tumor expanded after radiotherapy plus ipilimumab. The best predictor of response was reported to be early blood T cell clone dynamics, with interferon-beta.

About this clone itself: Its target is not known. One end of the junction is discordant with germline, which a read error may explain.

The CDR3 extends over 15 amino acids. From germline, CDR1 is SGHNT and CDR2 YYREEE (reference sequence). The method was immunoSEQ multiplex PCR; TCRdb's version includes in-frame clones alone and lacks a portion of them. The data show about 97,000 clones, 65% to 80% seen once. Focal radiation plus CTLA-4 blockade with ipilimumab was given to patients with chemo-refractory metastatic non-small-cell lung cancer. V usage is TRBV5-4 and J usage is TRBJ2-7; 9 bases line up with TRBD1. This material consisted of peripheral blood, taken from a patient treated with radiotherapy plus ipilimumab. The origin of this receptor is a human donor with non-small cell lung cancer who had a partial response to radiotherapy plus ipilimumab. Some clones in this sample may be carry-over from other donors' samples. Here the CDR3 reads CASTPGQGFSYEQYF. CDR3 DNA: TGCGCCAGCACCCCAGGACAGGGGTTTTCCTACGAGCAGTACTTC.